Presented here are 11 T cell receptor beta chains from one specimen sequenced in a study of cytomegalovirus exposure and HLA in healthy donors. In the PCR, 60 Vbeta and 13 Jbeta primers were used. This table comes from immunoSEQ multiplex PCR, and its TCRdb copy is limited to in-frame clones, with some not included. The repertoire has 150,000 to 200,000 clones, around three quarters of them found once; the top ten carry approximately 1%. Sequenced sample: PBMCs. The receptors were sampled from a woman in her thirties or forties in good health and CMV-seronegative.

The chain employs TRBV5-6 and TRBJ1-2, with D possibly being TRBD1 (5 bases). The CDR3 sequence is 16 residues long. V was trimmed by 6 bases and J by 5 bases, leaving 23 bases between them. Germline V gives CDR1 SGHDT, CDR2 YYEEEE. The CDR3: CASTTWIRGSRYGYTF. The CDR3 DNA is TGTGCCAGCACCACTTGGATACGGGGGAGTCGTTATGGCTACACCTTC.

The CDR3: CAWSSGGTANQPQHF. In DNA form, the CDR3 reads TGTGCCTGGAGCTCGGGAGGGACAGCAAATCAGCCCCAGCATTTT. The chain is built from TRBV30 and TRBJ1-5, with 7 bases fitting TRBD1. Trimming at V came to 3 bases and at J to 4 bases, leaving 9 bases not matched to a gene. Germline V gene data show CDR1 as GTSNPN and CDR2 as SVGIG (reference sequence). CDR3 length: 15 amino acids.

This clone was detected only a few times. The chain uses TRBV5-1 and TRBJ2-5, with 8 positions matching TRBD1. Germline assignment: CDR1 SGHRS and CDR2 YFSETQ. The CDR3 totals 14 residues. V gave up 7 bases and J gave up 3 bases; unmatched junction bases: 8. CDR3: CASGRTGTEETQYF. CDR3 DNA sequence: TGCGCCAGCGGAAGGACAGGGACAGAAGAGACCCAGTACTTC.

For this clone: A junction end diverges from the germline sequence, so it may reflect a read error. The chain couples TRBV15 to TRBJ2-3, with TRBD1 matching 7 bases. This CDR3 spans 14 amino acids. The germline V gene encodes CDR1 LNHNV and CDR2 YYDKDF (reference sequence). The CDR3 DNA reads as TGTGCCACCAGCAGAGATGGTCAACAGGGGAAAAGAATATTT. It yields the protein CATSRDGQQGKRIF.

The J gene is TRBJ1-5, the V gene TRBV19; 11 bases fit TRBD1. In germline, CDR1 is LNHDA, CDR2 SQIVND (reference sequence). The CDR3 has 15 residues. J was trimmed by 6 bases and V by 1 base; bases with no gene match: 2. The DNA for the CDR3 is TGTGCCAGTAGTATAGGGGGACAGGGGGTTCAGCCCCAGCATTTT. Encoded protein: CASSIGGQGVQPQHF.

The gene calls are TRBV5-1 and TRBJ2-3; D ambiguous. V was pared by 4 bases and J by 6 bases, with 6 bases between. Germline V gene data show CDR1 as SGHRS and CDR2 as YFSETQ. The CDR3 spans 11 residues. The CDR3 bases are TGCGCCAGCAGCCAACGGGATACGCAGTATTTT. Its translation: CASSQRDTQYF.

This clone was recorded once. The rearrangement joins TRBV7-8 to TRBJ2-3; 11 bases are shared with TRBD2. Germline values: CDR1 SGHVS, CDR2 FQNEAQ. The CDR3 is made up of 17 amino acids. The J segment lost 3 bases and the V segment lost 0 bases, leaving 5 bases of the junction unmatched. The CDR3 DNA follows: TGTGCCAGCAGCTTAGCGATGACTAGCGGGAATACAGATACGCAGTATTTT. Residues: CASSLAMTSGNTDTQYF.

The chain is built from TRBV28 and TRBJ2-7; possible D gene TRBD1, 6 bases. The V gene lost 2 bases and the J gene lost 4 bases, with 6 bases spanning the gap. The CDR3 is 12 residues long. Germline assignment: CDR1 MDHEN and CDR2 SYDVKM. The CDR3 loop is CASSLGQYEQYF. Here the CDR3 DNA reads TGTGCCAGCAGTTTAGGACAGTACGAGCAGTACTTC.

The chain has TRBV9 and TRBJ2-2, with D tentatively TRBD2 (5 bases). Germline V lookup: CDR1 SGDLS, CDR2 YYNGEE. CDR3 length: 16 amino acids. The V end lost 3 bases, the J end lost 6 bases, and 18 bases lay between the germline ends. In DNA, the CDR3 is TGTGCCAGCAGCGGCGGGCTCCAGTTAATATCCGGGGAGCTGTTTTTT. This sequence encodes CASSGGLQLISGELFF.

This clone has just a few counts. The rearrangement links TRBV29-1 to TRBJ2-1; D not resolved. Looked up from germline, CDR1 is SQVTM and CDR2 is ANQGSEA. This CDR3 is built from 11 residues. The V end lost 5 bases, the J end lost 7 bases, and 9 bases lay between the germline ends. The CDR3 loop reads CSVREWNEQFF. CDR3 DNA: TGCAGCGTTCGTGAGTGGAATGAGCAGTTCTTC.

The chain has TRBV25-1 and TRBJ1-3; tentative D call: TRBD1 (6 bases). The CDR3 sequence is 16 residues long. V dropped 2 bases and J dropped 0 bases, with 11 bases sitting between them. The germline CDR1 and CDR2 sequences are MGHDK and SYGVNS. The CDR3: CASSERQVSSGNTIYF. In nucleotides, the CDR3 is TGTGCCAGCAGTGAACGACAGGTGAGCTCTGGAAACACCATATATTTT. Full variable domain (outside the CDR3, taken from reference TRBV25-1 and TRBJ1-3): EADIYQTPRYLVIGTGKKITLECSQTMGHDKMYWYQQDPGMELHLIHYSYGVNSTEKGDLSSESTVSRIRTEHFPLTLESARPSHTSQYLCASSERQVSSGNTIYFGEGSWLTVV.